This T cell receptor beta chain originates from a study of control samples from healthy donors and cancer patients (dated by TCRdb to 2018 to 2021). As to this clone: Its antigen target is currently unknown. The sample holds no much larger clone one base away, and base qualities are not on file.

Trimming removed 4 bases from V and 1 base from J; the gene matches leave 5 bases unexplained. The CDR3 sequence holds 15 residues, the cysteine and phenylalanine included. Only the CDR3 DNA is retained, 45 bases long and in frame from the first base. CDR1 and CDR2 are drawn from the germline V gene: KGHSH, LQKENI. The library was prepared using the immunoSEQ multiplex PCR assay. This immuneACCESS table, as held by TCRdb, lists in-frame sequences with V and J called but not all clones. Of the missing ones, under half trace to an unresolved V gene in checked studies; the others have no known cause. Across this sample there are 150,000 to 200,000 clones, with 91% seen only once. The ten largest clones capture over 1.2% of the sample.

The TCR comes from a woman aged 30 to 39 in good health. The V gene is TRBV18 and the J gene is TRBJ2-7, and TRBD1 matches 9 of the central bases. The specimen was blood. The CDR3: CASSQPGQGSYEQYF. The nucleotide sequence is given as TGTGCCAGCTCACAGCCGGGACAGGGATCCTACGAGCAGTACTTC.